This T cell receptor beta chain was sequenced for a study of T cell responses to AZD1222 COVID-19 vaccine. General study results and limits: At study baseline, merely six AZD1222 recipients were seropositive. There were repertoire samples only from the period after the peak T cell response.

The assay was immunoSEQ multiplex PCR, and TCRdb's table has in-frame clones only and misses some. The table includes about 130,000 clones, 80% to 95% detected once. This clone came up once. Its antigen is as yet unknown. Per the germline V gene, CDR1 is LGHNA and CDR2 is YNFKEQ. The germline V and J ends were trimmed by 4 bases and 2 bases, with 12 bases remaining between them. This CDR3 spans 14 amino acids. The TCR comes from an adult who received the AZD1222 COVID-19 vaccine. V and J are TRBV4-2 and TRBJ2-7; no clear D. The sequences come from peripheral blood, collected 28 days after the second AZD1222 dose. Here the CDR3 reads CASSPEDLPYEQYF. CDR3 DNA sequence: TGTGCCAGCAGCCCAGAGGATTTACCCTACGAGCAGTACTTC.